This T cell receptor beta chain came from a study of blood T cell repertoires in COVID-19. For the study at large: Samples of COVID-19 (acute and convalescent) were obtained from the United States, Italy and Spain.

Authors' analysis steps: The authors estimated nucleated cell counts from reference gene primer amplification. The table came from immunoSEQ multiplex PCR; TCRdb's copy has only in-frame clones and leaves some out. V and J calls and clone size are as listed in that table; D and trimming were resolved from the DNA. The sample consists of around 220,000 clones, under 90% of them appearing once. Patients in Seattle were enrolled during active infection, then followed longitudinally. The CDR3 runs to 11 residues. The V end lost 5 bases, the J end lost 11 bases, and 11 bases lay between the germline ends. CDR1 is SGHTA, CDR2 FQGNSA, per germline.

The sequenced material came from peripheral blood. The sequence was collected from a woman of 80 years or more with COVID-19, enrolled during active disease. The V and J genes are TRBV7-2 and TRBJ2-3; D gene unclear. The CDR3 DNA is TGTGCCAGCAGCCCTTACCACGGGCAGTATTTT. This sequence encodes CASSPYHGQYF.